Presented here are 24 T cell receptor beta chains from one specimen sequenced in a study of regulatory T cells in long-lasting Graves disease. HTBI primers from iRepertoire and Arm-PCR of CDR3 regions yielded the TCR beta libraries. Using its own MiXCR run on the multiplex PCR reads, TCRdb lists one record per CDR3 protein. Of 680,000 or so distinct CDR3 sequences listed, roughly 15% were seen once; the top ten hold 15% to 20%. The time point here: newly diagnosed GD, antithyroid drugs for less than 3 months. PBMC-derived RNA was used for the TCR library. A further study also used this sample, focusing on T cells in Graves' hyperthyroidism and ophthalmopathy.

Sequenced here: peripheral blood mononuclear cells (PBMCs), sampled at new diagnosis, from a patient treated with antithyroid drugs. These receptor sequences come from a woman aged 25-40 years with Graves disease.

A few counts support this clonotype. This CDR3 reads CASSPQASSYEQYF. DNA of the CDR3: TGTGCCAGCAGCCCCCAGGCGTCCTCCTACGAGCAGTACTTC. The rearrangement links TRBV11-2 to TRBJ2-7; D ambiguous. V lost 5 bases, J lost 0 bases, and 11 bases lay in between. This CDR3 is built from 14 residues. Looked up from germline, CDR1 is SGHAT and CDR2 is FQNNGV.

J is TRBJ2-7 and V is TRBV7-2, with TRBD1 as a possible D gene (7 bases). V lost 5 bases and J 3 bases, leaving 20 bases between the germline ends. In germline, CDR1 is SGHTA, CDR2 FQGNSA. CDR3 size: 16 residues. The CDR3: CASSPGRRGRVYEQYF. CDR3 nucleotide sequence: TGTGCCAGCAGCCCAGGAAGGAGGGGGCGAGTCTACGAGCAGTACTTC.

The chain uses TRBV29-1 and TRBJ2-3; 7 bases match TRBD2. Germline assignment: CDR1 SQVTM and CDR2 ANQGSEA. The CDR3 loop spans 13 amino acids. Germline trimming cut 8 bases from V and 7 bases from J; bases unmatched to any gene: 12. CDR3 region: CSIARVGGNTQYF. In nucleotides, the CDR3 is TGCAGCATCGCCCGGGTCGGGGGGAATACGCAGTATTTT.

This clonotype showed up many times. The chain links TRBV28 to TRBJ2-7; TRBD2 matches 12 bases. This CDR3 is 16 amino acids long. CDR1 and CDR2 from the germline V gene are MDHEN and SYDVKM. V was clipped by 5 bases and J by 2 bases; unmatched bases: 7. The CDR3 nucleotides are TGTGCCAGCAGTCCTACTAGCGGGAGGCGTCCCTACGAGCAGTACTTC. Translation: CASSPTSGRRPYEQYF.

About this clonotype itself: A much larger clone lies a single base off, so this may be a read error. J is TRBJ2-7 and V is TRBV7-3; 9 nucleotides agree with TRBD1. Trimming at V came to 5 bases and at J to 7 bases, leaving 15 bases not matched to a gene. Germline V gene sequence: CDR1 SGHTA, CDR2 FQGTGA. The CDR3 contains 16 residues. This CDR3 is CASSALAGTGINEQYF. The CDR3 DNA is TGTGCCAGCAGCGCCTTAGCCGGGACAGGGATAAATGAGCAGTACTTC.

This chain joins TRBV27 and TRBJ2-5, with 9 bases identical to TRBD1. J lost 9 bases, V lost 4 bases, and 12 bases had no gene match. This CDR3 is 15 amino acids long. Germline lookup yields CDR1 MNHEY and CDR2 SMNVEV (reference sequence). The CDR3 DNA sequence: TGTGCCAGCAGTTCGCCCGGGACAGGGTCAGGGGCCCAGTACTTC. Translating gives CASSSPGTGSGAQYF.

This clonotype was observed at least ten times. V and J are TRBV3-1 and TRBJ2-1; D unclear. The V end lost 4 bases, the J end lost 9 bases, and 13 bases lay between the germline ends. Germline V gene sequence: CDR1 LGHDT, CDR2 YNNKEL (reference sequence). The CDR3 has 13 amino acids. This chain's CDR3 is CASSRTVLGEQFF. CDR3 bases: TGTGCCAGCAGCCGGACGGTCTTGGGTGAGCAGTTCTTC.

The chain uses TRBV4-2 and TRBJ1-1; 7 bases are shared with TRBD1. This CDR3 region has 18 residues. Trimming removed 0 bases from V and 3 bases from J; junction bases left unmatched: 13. The germline gives CDR1 LGHNA, CDR2 YNFKEQ. The CDR3 sequence: CASSQELGDSIFYTEAFF. The CDR3, as DNA: TGTGCCAGCAGCCAAGAACTCGGGGACAGCATCTTTTACACTGAAGCTTTCTTT.

This clonotype was found many times. The chain combines TRBV20-1 with TRBJ2-5; 12 bases line up with TRBD2. Per germline, CDR1 DFQATT and CDR2 SNEGSKA (reference sequence). This CDR3 spans 16 amino acids. The V segment lost 3 bases and the J segment 2 bases; nucleotides outside the gene matches: 7. CDR3 bases: TGCAGTGCTAGCCCGACTAGCGGGAGTGGTCAAGAGACCCAGTACTTC. Protein sequence: CSASPTSGSGQETQYF.

V usage is TRBV20-1 and J usage is TRBJ2-1; 8 positions match TRBD2. The junction had 7 bases not matched to a gene; V was cut back by 3 bases and J by 9 bases. Germline V gene lookup returns CDR1 DFQATT and CDR2 SNEGSKA (reference sequence). This CDR3 has 13 residues. CDR3 loop: CSASGGVDSEQFF. CDR3 nucleotide sequence: TGCAGTGCTAGCGGGGGGGTGGACAGTGAGCAGTTCTTC.

V and J are TRBV6-5 and TRBJ2-5; D is perhaps TRBD1 (6 bases). CDR1 and CDR2 (germline): MNHEY, SVGAGI. The CDR3 has 15 residues. V was pared by 0 bases and J by 2 bases, with 10 bases between. The CDR3 loop reads CASSYSTGIQETQYF. CDR3 DNA sequence: TGTGCCAGCAGTTACTCAACAGGGATACAAGAGACCCAGTACTTC.

This clonotype turned up a few times. The chain employs TRBV6-1 and TRBJ1-2; 7 positions agree with TRBD1. The V and J ends lost 2 bases and 2 bases, in that order; junction bases with no gene match: 8. Germline V CDR1 and CDR2: MNHNS, SASEGT. The CDR3 consists of 16 residues. CDR3 sequence reads: CASSELQGRQNYGYTF. The CDR3 coding sequence is TGTGCCAGCAGTGAATTACAGGGGAGGCAGAACTATGGCTACACCTTC.

The V and J genes are TRBV9 and TRBJ1-1; D might be TRBD1 (6 bases). CDR3 length: 16 residues. Germline lookup yields CDR1 SGDLS and CDR2 YYNGEE. Trimming shortened V by 0 bases and J by 2 bases, and 14 bases separated the two germline ends. The CDR3 reads CASSVGTGLGNTEAFF. DNA of the CDR3: TGTGCCAGCAGCGTAGGTACAGGGTTGGGAAACACTGAAGCTTTCTTT.

The V call is TRBV7-9, the J call TRBJ2-7, with TRBD2 identical over 9 bases. The V segment lost 5 bases and the J segment 5 bases; nucleotides outside the gene matches: 10. Germline V gives CDR1 SEHNR, CDR2 FQNEAQ (reference sequence). The CDR3 is 15 amino acids. For the CDR3, the DNA is TGTGCCAGCAGCGTAAAGCTAGCGGGATTGGACGAGCAGTACTTC. Translation: CASSVKLAGLDEQYF.

This clonotype appeared many times. V usage is TRBV13 and J usage is TRBJ1-1, with unresolved D. V was shortened by 2 bases and J by 1 base, with 14 bases between the two germline ends. The CDR3 contains 16 residues. Germline CDR1 PRHDT, CDR2 FYEKMQ (reference sequence). CDR3 nucleotide sequence: TGTGCCAGCAGCTTATTAGGAGGGTGGCAGAACACTGAAGCTTTCTTT. This sequence encodes CASSLLGGWQNTEAFF.

This clonotype was recorded at least ten times. The CDR3 here is CASSLSGSGEQYF. The CDR3 nucleotides read TGTGCCAGCAGTTTATCCGGGTCGGGCGAGCAGTACTTC. V is TRBV28 and J is TRBJ2-7, with D unresolved. The CDR3 has 13 amino acids. Germline CDR1 is MDHEN and CDR2 is SYDVKM. V lost 1 base, J lost 6 bases, and 10 bases lay in between.

The rearrangement joins TRBV30 to TRBJ2-1; the D is unclear. Deletions cut 0 bases from V and 6 bases from J, with 18 bases between. There are 16 residues in the CDR3. Germline assignment: CDR1 GTSNPN and CDR2 SVGIG (reference sequence). The CDR3 DNA reads TGTGCCTGGAGTGTATTGCTTAGCCGAAGGTCCAATGAGCAGTTCTTC. The encoded protein is CAWSVLLSRRSNEQFF.

This clonotype turned up a few times. The genes are TRBV28 and TRBJ1-2; D unclear. CDR1 and CDR2 (germline): MDHEN, SYDVKM. V was pared by 7 bases and J by 8 bases, with 8 bases between. The CDR3 loop spans 10 amino acids. The CDR3 sequence is CASTGEGYTF. For the CDR3, the DNA is TGTGCCAGCACGGGCGAGGGCTACACCTTC.

This clonotype showed up many times. This rearrangement joins TRBV3-1 to TRBJ2-1; the D gene is possibly TRBD2 (6 bases). The germline CDR1 and CDR2 sequences are LGHDT and YNNKEL (reference sequence). The CDR3 consists of 12 residues. V lost 0 bases and J 14 bases, leaving 11 bases between the germline ends. The chain's CDR3 is CASSQDRASEFF. Here the CDR3 DNA reads TGTGCCAGCAGCCAAGATAGGGCTAGCGAGTTCTTC.

The genes are TRBV14 and TRBJ2-2; D is possibly TRBD2 (6 bases). The ends were cut back, 0 bases at V and 5 bases at J, with 13 bases in the middle. The CDR3 is made up of 16 amino acids. Per germline, CDR1 SGHDN and CDR2 FVKESK. The CDR3 loop is CASSQDRSRGTGELFF. As DNA, the CDR3 is TGTGCCAGCAGCCAAGACCGCAGCCGGGGGACCGGGGAGCTGTTTTTT.

This clonotype was picked up many times. The V and J genes are TRBV2 and TRBJ2-7, with D maybe TRBD1 (6 bases). This CDR3 is built from 13 residues. Germline V lookup: CDR1 SNHLY, CDR2 FYNNEI. The V gene lost 6 bases and the J gene lost 2 bases, with 11 bases spanning the gap. In DNA form, the CDR3 reads TGTGCCAGCAGAGGGACAATAGCCTACGAGCAGTACTTC. Residues: CASRGTIAYEQYF.

This clonotype appeared many times. This sequence joins TRBV2 and TRBJ1-2, with 12 bases identical to TRBD1. After removal of 7 bases from V and 7 bases from J, the junction contained 13 bases not matched to a gene. CDR1 and CDR2 from the germline V gene are SNHLY and FYNNEI. The CDR3 is 16 residues long. The CDR3 sequence is CASTSTPGQGASGYTF. In DNA form, the CDR3 reads TGTGCCAGCACTTCTACCCCGGGACAGGGGGCTTCTGGCTACACCTTC.

This chain's CDR3 is CASSFLIADTQYF. For the CDR3, the DNA is TGTGCCAGCAGCTTTTTAATAGCGGATACGCAGTATTTT. The chain joins TRBV7-9 to TRBJ2-3, with D maybe TRBD2 (5 bases). V was pared by 3 bases and J by 6 bases, with 10 bases between. Germline CDR1 is SEHNR and CDR2 is FQNEAQ (reference sequence). CDR3 length: 13 residues.

The chain couples TRBV12-3 or TRBV12-4 to TRBJ1-4, with a tentative D call TRBD1 (5 bases). Trimming removed 3 bases from V and 0 bases from J, with 14 bases in between. The CDR3 has 17 amino acids. The CDR3 bases are TGTGCCAGCAGTTTCGGGGGGGGACTTGCAACTAATGAAAAACTGTTTTTT. Translating gives CASSFGGGLATNEKLFF.